The 16 T cell receptor beta chains listed next were all sequenced from one sample in a study of T cell repertoires in cytomegalovirus infection. No antigen has been assigned to these receptors. TCRdb called the reads again in MiXCR, with one record for every CDR3 protein. The profile covers 550,000 to 850,000 distinct CDR3 sequences, with around 35% appearing a single time and roughly 18% taken by the ten largest. The sequenced sample was cultured PBMCs, obtained from culture after CMV antigen stimulation. Receptors were obtained from a human donor in good health (CMV status not recorded). Some clones in this sample may be carry-over from other donors' samples.

V gene TRBV5-6 combines with J gene TRBJ2-1; the D gene is possibly TRBD2 (6 bases). The CDR3 spans 13 residues. CDR1 is SGHDT, CDR2 YYEEEE, per germline. The germline V and J ends were trimmed by 3 bases and 9 bases, with 13 bases remaining between them. As DNA, the CDR3 is TGTGCCAGCAGCTCGCCGCCGGGGGTTGAGCAGTTCTTC. Translated: CASSSPPGVEQFF.

The rearrangement links TRBV6-6 to TRBJ2-7; 10 nucleotides match TRBD2. Looked up from germline, CDR1 is MNHNY and CDR2 is SVGAGI (reference sequence). The CDR3 is 14 residues long. With 8 bases clipped from V and 5 bases from J, the junction kept 9 bases outside the gene matches. In DNA, the CDR3 is TGTGCCAGCCGCTTACTAGCGGGATCCCACGAGCAGTACTTC. Amino acids: CASRLLAGSHEQYF.

This chain joins TRBV6-2 or TRBV6-3 and TRBJ1-5; D may be TRBD1 (5 bases). This CDR3 is built from 16 residues. Trimming left V 4 bases short and J 2 bases short, with 15 bases between. The germline V gene has CDR1 MNHEY and CDR2 SVGEGT. The CDR3 DNA reads as TGTGCCAGCAGTTCTCGGGGGAAACTCGGCAATCAGCCCCAGCATTTT. Residues: CASSSRGKLGNQPQHF.

This clonotype was seen only a few times. The chain combines TRBV20-1 with TRBJ2-1; D is ambiguous. The V end lost 0 bases, the J end lost 8 bases, and 8 bases lay between the germline ends. The CDR3 is 12 amino acids. Germline values: CDR1 DFQATT, CDR2 SNEGSKA (reference sequence). This chain's CDR3 is CSARDARYEQFF. DNA of the CDR3: TGCAGTGCTAGAGACGCCCGTTATGAGCAGTTCTTC.

This clonotype was recorded a few times. This sequence joins TRBV7-2 and TRBJ2-1; 8 bases are a match to TRBD2. The CDR3 contains 13 residues. The V and J ends lost 4 bases and 10 bases, in that order; junction bases with no gene match: 6. Looked up from germline, CDR1 is SGHTA and CDR2 is FQGNSA. CDR3 region: CASSSIVAGEQFF. The CDR3 DNA follows: TGTGCCAGCAGCTCCATCGTAGCGGGGGAGCAGTTCTTC.

This clonotype was seen only a few times. The rearrangement uses TRBV7-8 and TRBJ2-7, with 8 bases fitting TRBD1. The V gene end was trimmed by 5 bases and the J gene end by 3 bases; junction bases not matched to a gene: 6. The CDR3 contains 14 residues. Germline CDR1 reads SGHVS; CDR2 reads FQNEAQ. In nucleotides, the CDR3 is TGTGCCAGCAGCGAACGGACAGGGTACTACGAGCAGTACTTC. Translated: CASSERTGYYEQYF.

This clonotype occurred many times. The chain has TRBV12-3 or TRBV12-4 and TRBJ2-1; D uncertain. The germline V and J ends were trimmed by 7 bases and 0 bases, with 13 bases remaining between them. CDR3 size: 15 residues. The CDR3 loop is CASTLFGSSYNEQFF. The CDR3 bases are TGTGCCAGCACCCTCTTTGGCAGCTCCTACAATGAGCAGTTCTTC.

This clonotype was counted between two and nine times. This chain connects TRBV6-1 to TRBJ1-5; D might be TRBD1 (5 bases). The germline CDR1 and CDR2 sequences are MNHNS and SASEGT. V was trimmed by 5 bases and J by 2 bases, leaving 16 bases between them. This CDR3 region has 16 residues. In DNA form, the CDR3 reads TGTGCCAGCAGTACGCACAGGAACGGGGGCAATCAGCCCCAGCATTTT. Translating gives CASSTHRNGGNQPQHF.

This chain uses TRBV9 with TRBJ2-3; D is possibly TRBD1 or TRBD2 (5 bases each). The V end lost 4 bases, the J end lost 6 bases, and 24 bases lay between the germline ends. The length of the CDR3 is 17 residues. CDR1 and CDR2 from the germline V gene are SGDLS and YYNGEE. CDR3 sequence (DNA): TGTGCCAGCAGCCCCCCTCCGGGCAGGGACGCGGGCGATACGCAGTATTTT. Its translation: CASSPPPGRDAGDTQYF. The whole variable domain, remainder taken from reference TRBV9 and TRBJ2-3, is DSGVTQTPKHLITATGQRVTLRCSPRSGDLSVYWYQQSLDQGLQFLIQYYNGEERAKGNILERFSAQQFPDLHSELNLSSLELGDSALYFCASSPPPGRDAGDTQYFGPGTRLTVL.

This clonotype was seen more than once but under ten times. The chain combines TRBV28 with TRBJ2-7; D unclear. The CDR3 consists of 16 residues. Trimming shortened V by 5 bases and J by 2 bases, and 19 bases separated the two germline ends. The germline V gene encodes CDR1 MDHEN and CDR2 SYDVKM. CDR3 sequence: CASSTSAAGRPYEQYF. Written as DNA, the CDR3 is TGTGCCAGCAGTACCTCTGCGGCAGGCCGACCCTACGAGCAGTACTTC.

V and J are TRBV5-4 and TRBJ2-2, with D possibly TRBD2 on 5 matching bases. The germline V gene encodes CDR1 SGHNT and CDR2 YYREEE (reference sequence). The CDR3 runs 17 residues. V was pared by 5 bases and J by 0 bases, with 17 bases between. The CDR3: CASSPKRGWTNTGELFF. DNA for the CDR3: TGTGCCAGCAGTCCTAAGCGAGGGTGGACGAACACCGGGGAGCTGTTTTTT.

V usage is TRBV2 and J usage is TRBJ1-4; D gene uncertain. Trimming stripped 7 bases from V and 3 bases from J, with 9 bases between. The germline V gene has CDR1 SNHLY and CDR2 FYNNEI. This CDR3 comprises 13 residues. The CDR3 protein is CASKAPPNEKLFF. The CDR3 DNA sequence: TGTGCCAGCAAGGCGCCGCCTAATGAAAAACTGTTTTTT.

This chain links TRBV12-3 or TRBV12-4 with TRBJ1-4; D may be TRBD1 (5 bases). The length of the CDR3 is 15 residues. V lost 6 bases to trimming and J lost 8 bases, with 19 bases between them. CDR3 coding DNA: TGTGCCAGCAGGTTAACAGGACAATCTAGAGAAAAACTGTTTTTT. This translates into CASRLTGQSREKLFF.

The chain combines TRBV20-1 with TRBJ1-5; 8 nucleotides match TRBD1. This CDR3 contains 14 residues. J lost 5 bases, V lost 3 bases, and 6 bases had no gene match. Germline CDR1 and CDR2: DFQATT and SNEGSKA (reference sequence). The CDR3 nucleotides read TGCAGTGCTAGGTCCGGGACAGGTTATCAGCCCCAGCATTTT. Amino acid sequence: CSARSGTGYQPQHF.

The V call is TRBV7-7, the J call TRBJ2-5, with no clear D. The germline CDR1 and CDR2 sequences are SSHAT and FNYEAQ (reference sequence). The CDR3 spans 14 residues. The V end lost 2 bases, the J end lost 4 bases, and 11 bases lay between the germline ends. As DNA, the CDR3 is TGTGCCAGCAGCTTAAGGGCCCAAGGAGAGACCCAGTACTTC. Encoded protein: CASSLRAQGETQYF.

This chain links TRBV7-2 with TRBJ2-4; tentative D call: TRBD1 (6 bases). V shed 5 bases and J shed 0 bases, with 26 bases lying between them. This CDR3 comprises 20 residues. Germline values: CDR1 SGHTA, CDR2 FQGNSA. CDR3 residues: CASSPLPRAGVLLAKNIQYF. The CDR3, as DNA: TGTGCCAGCAGCCCCCTCCCCCGGGCAGGGGTTCTACTAGCCAAAAACATTCAGTACTTC.